The present entry profiles one T cell receptor (beta chain) with its context. Its antigen is not known. This record belongs to a study of cytotoxic CD8 clonotypes in ibrutinib-treated CLL. About the study: Mean productive templates were 255,043; mean productive rearrangements were 94,082.

Losses at the gene ends were 5 bases for V and 8 bases for J; bases not matched to a gene: 9. The CDR3 length is 15 residues. CDR1 SEHNR and CDR2 FQNEAQ come from the germline V gene (reference sequence). Assay: immunoSEQ multiplex PCR; the TCRdb copy retains only in-frame clones and omits some. The sample includes 250,000 to 350,000 clones, approximately 79% seen only once; the top ten take 5.6%. The study, taken as a whole, reports: Clonality, elevated at ibrutinib response, dropped back toward baseline at progression. Public clonotypes occurred uncommonly; on treatment, they contracted or remained stable.

The TCR sequence derives from a human donor with chronic lymphocytic leukemia. The chain couples TRBV7-9 to TRBJ2-1; TRBD2 agrees at 10 bases. The material sequenced was PBMCs, taken at disease progression, from a patient treated with ibrutinib. CDR3 nucleotides: TGTGCCAGCAGCCTAATGGGACTAGCGCCAGATGAGCAGTTCTTC. Residues: CASSLMGLAPDEQFF.